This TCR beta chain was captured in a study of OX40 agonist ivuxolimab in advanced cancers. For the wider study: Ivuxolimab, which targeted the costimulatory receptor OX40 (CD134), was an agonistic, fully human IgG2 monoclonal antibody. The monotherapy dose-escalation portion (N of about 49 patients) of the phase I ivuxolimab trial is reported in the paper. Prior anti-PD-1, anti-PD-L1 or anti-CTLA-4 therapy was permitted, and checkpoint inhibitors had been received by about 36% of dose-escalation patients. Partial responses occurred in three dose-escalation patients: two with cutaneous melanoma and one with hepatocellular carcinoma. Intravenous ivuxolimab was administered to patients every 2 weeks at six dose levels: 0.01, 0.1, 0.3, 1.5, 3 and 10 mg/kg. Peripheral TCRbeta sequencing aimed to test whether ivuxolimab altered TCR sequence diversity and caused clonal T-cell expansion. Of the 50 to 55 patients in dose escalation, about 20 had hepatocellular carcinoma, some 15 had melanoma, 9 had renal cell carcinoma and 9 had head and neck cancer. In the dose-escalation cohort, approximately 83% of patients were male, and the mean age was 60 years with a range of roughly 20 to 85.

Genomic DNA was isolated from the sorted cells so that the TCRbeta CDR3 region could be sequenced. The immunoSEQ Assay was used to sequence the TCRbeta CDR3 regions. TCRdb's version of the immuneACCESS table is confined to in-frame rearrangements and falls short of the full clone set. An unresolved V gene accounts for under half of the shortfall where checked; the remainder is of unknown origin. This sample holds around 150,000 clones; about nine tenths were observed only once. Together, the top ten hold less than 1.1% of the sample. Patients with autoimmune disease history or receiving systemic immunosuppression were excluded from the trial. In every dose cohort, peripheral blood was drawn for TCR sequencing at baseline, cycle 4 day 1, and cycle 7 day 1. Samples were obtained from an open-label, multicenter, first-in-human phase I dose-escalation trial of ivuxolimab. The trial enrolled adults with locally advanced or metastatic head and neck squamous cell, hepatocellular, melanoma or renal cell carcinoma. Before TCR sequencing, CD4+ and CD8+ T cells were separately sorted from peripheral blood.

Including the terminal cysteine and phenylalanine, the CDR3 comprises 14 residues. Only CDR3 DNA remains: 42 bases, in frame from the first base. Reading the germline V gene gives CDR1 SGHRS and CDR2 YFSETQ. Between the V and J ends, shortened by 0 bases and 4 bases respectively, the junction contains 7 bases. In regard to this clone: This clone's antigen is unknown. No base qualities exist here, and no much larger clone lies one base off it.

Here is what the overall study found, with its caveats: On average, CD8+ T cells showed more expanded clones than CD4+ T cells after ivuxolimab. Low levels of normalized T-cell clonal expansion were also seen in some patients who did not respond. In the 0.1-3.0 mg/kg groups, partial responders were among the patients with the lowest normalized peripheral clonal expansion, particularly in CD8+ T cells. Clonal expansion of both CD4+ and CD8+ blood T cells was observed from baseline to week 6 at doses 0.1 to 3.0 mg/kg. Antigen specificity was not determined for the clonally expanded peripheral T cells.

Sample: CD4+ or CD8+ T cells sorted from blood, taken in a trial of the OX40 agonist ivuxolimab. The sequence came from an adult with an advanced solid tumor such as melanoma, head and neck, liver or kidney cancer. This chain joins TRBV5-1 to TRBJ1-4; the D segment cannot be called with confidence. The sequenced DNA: TGCGCCAGCAGCTTGGCGGGCTTTAATGAAAAACTGTTTTTT. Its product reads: CASSLAGFNEKLFF.